This T cell receptor (beta chain) is drawn from a study of blood T cell repertoires in COVID-19. Produced via immunoSEQ multiplex PCR; TCRdb's table is partial and in-frame only. Of under 250,000 clones in the sample, approximately 85% were seen once. CDR3 length: 13 residues. The V and J ends lost 5 bases and 1 base respectively, with 6 bases between them. Germline values: CDR1 LNHDA, CDR2 SQIVND (reference sequence). Sequenced: peripheral blood. The sequence came from a woman in her sixties or seventies with COVID-19, enrolled during active disease. This sequence joins TRBV19 and TRBJ2-4, with D uncertain. CDR3 nucleotides: TGTGCCAGTAGTTCCCAGGCCAAAAACATTCAGTACTTC. It is translated as CASSSQAKNIQYF.